Below are 18 T cell receptor beta chains sequenced from a single sample in a study of shared T cell receptors in the human thymus. Measured with immunoSEQ multiplex PCR; TCRdb has only the in-frame clones, and not every one. The sample comprises around 340,000 clones, 95% of which are singletons, and roughly 0.02% rests with the top ten. Sequences were obtained from thymocytes. The receptors were sampled from a human donor.

The chain joins TRBV5-6 to TRBJ2-3; D remains unclear. Germline CDR1 reads SGHDT; CDR2 reads YYEEEE. V shed 2 bases and J shed 5 bases, with 15 bases lying between them. This CDR3 is 15 amino acids long. CDR3 sequence reads: CASSFDPGIVDTQYF. The CDR3 DNA sequence: TGTGCCAGCAGCTTCGATCCGGGTATCGTAGATACGCAGTATTTT.

J is TRBJ2-1 and V is TRBV29-1; 9 bases map to TRBD2. The length of the CDR3 is 14 residues. The germline V gene encodes CDR1 SQVTM and CDR2 ANQGSEA. Trimming removed 5 bases from V and 9 bases from J; junction bases left unmatched: 11. The CDR3 is CSVLQAGGLGEQFF. In DNA, the CDR3 is TGCAGCGTTCTCCAGGCGGGAGGGCTAGGTGAGCAGTTCTTC.

The chain links TRBV2 to TRBJ1-3; 9 bases are a match to TRBD1. The CDR3 covers 15 residues. Trimming cost V 5 bases and J 4 bases; bases outside gene matches: 6. In germline, CDR1 is SNHLY, CDR2 FYNNEI. In DNA, the CDR3 is TGTGCCAGCAGTAAAGACAGGGGGGCCGGAAACACCATATATTTT. Translation gives CASSKDRGAGNTIYF.

This clone has only one observation. The rearrangement joins TRBV19 to TRBJ1-2; possible D gene TRBD1, 5 bases. This CDR3 region has 14 residues. The ends were cut back, 3 bases at V and 4 bases at J, with 12 bases in the middle. Germline CDR1 reads LNHDA; CDR2 reads SQIVND (reference sequence). Written as DNA, the CDR3 is TGTGCCAGTAGTATTCTCCAGGGAACCTATGGCTACACCTTC. Its protein product is CASSILQGTYGYTF.

The rearrangement links TRBV27 to TRBJ2-2, with TRBD1 as a possible D gene (6 bases). V was clipped by 8 bases and J by 1 base, with 14 bases between them. In germline, CDR1 is MNHEY, CDR2 SMNVEV (reference sequence). The CDR3 is 15 amino acids. The CDR3 loop reads CASRGGRLNTGELFF. The CDR3 region has the DNA TGTGCCAGCCGAGGGGGAAGACTGAACACCGGGGAGCTGTTTTTT.

The chain has TRBV7-9 and TRBJ2-3; 8 bases agree with TRBD2. The J segment lost 3 bases and the V segment lost 5 bases, leaving 19 bases of the junction unmatched. The germline gives CDR1 SEHNR, CDR2 FQNEAQ (reference sequence). This CDR3 spans 19 amino acids. CDR3 bases: TGTGCCAGCAGCCAACAACCCTCCGGCGGGAGGTTGGCAACAGATACGCAGTATTTT. As protein: CASSQQPSGGRLATDTQYF.

V and J are TRBV5-6 and TRBJ2-7; possible D gene TRBD1, 7 bases. Germline V lookup: CDR1 SGHDT, CDR2 YYEEEE. The CDR3 contains 16 residues. Trimming removed 3 bases at V and 5 bases at J, with 21 bases between. CDR3 bases: TGTGCCAGCAGCTCGACAGGGCCCGGGAGTCCCCACGAGCAGTACTTC. As protein: CASSSTGPGSPHEQYF.

The gene calls are TRBV19 and TRBJ2-1, with 9 bases aligning to TRBD2. V lost 3 bases, J lost 10 bases, and 4 bases stayed unmatched. The CDR3 loop spans 13 amino acids. Germline CDR1 is LNHDA and CDR2 is SQIVND (reference sequence). The CDR3 bases are TGTGCCAGTAGTATTCCCCTAGCGGGGGAGCAGTTCTTC. It is translated as CASSIPLAGEQFF.

This sequence joins TRBV19 and TRBJ1-2; D gene uncertain. Trimming pared 2 bases from V and 4 bases from J, leaving 14 bases between. Germline V CDR1 and CDR2: LNHDA, SQIVND (reference sequence). The CDR3 contains 15 residues. CDR3 DNA sequence: TGTGCCAGTAGTATAAGCAGGCCGTCCGTCTATGGCTACACCTTC. Translating gives CASSISRPSVYGYTF. The full variable domain, its missing parts supplied by reference TRBV19 and TRBJ1-2, is DGGITQSPKYLFRKEGQNVTLSCEQNLNHDAMYWYRQDPGQGLRLIYYSQIVNDFQKGDIAEGYSVSREKKESFPLTVTSAQKNPTAFYLCASSISRPSVYGYTFGSGTRLTVV.

The V call is TRBV4-3, the J call TRBJ2-5, with a tentative D call TRBD2 (6 bases). Per germline, CDR1 LGHNA and CDR2 YSLEER. Trimming took 0 bases from V and 4 from J, leaving 12 bases between them. CDR3 length: 15 residues. CDR3 protein: CASSQDAMEGETQYF. The CDR3 coding sequence is TGCGCCAGCAGCCAAGATGCGATGGAGGGAGAGACCCAGTACTTC.

This chain joins TRBV30 and TRBJ2-3; 8 nucleotides align to TRBD1. With V trimmed by 2 bases and J by 0 bases, 10 bases remained unmatched. The CDR3 runs to 17 residues. The germline gives CDR1 GTSNPN, CDR2 SVGIG (reference sequence). The CDR3 bases are TGTGCCTGGAGTCCTCCACCACGGACAGGGAGCACAGATACGCAGTATTTT. Translation: CAWSPPPRTGSTDTQYF. Combining the CDR3 with reference TRBV30 and TRBJ2-3 gives the whole variable domain SQTIHQWPATLVQPVGSPLSLECTVEGTSNPNLYWYRQAAGRGLQLLFYSVGIGQISSEVPQNLSASRPQDRQFILSSKKLLLSDSGFYLCAWSPPPRTGSTDTQYFGPGTRLTVL.

This rearrangement joins TRBV7-9 to TRBJ1-1; no reliable D call. This CDR3 has 14 amino acids. CDR1 is SEHNR and CDR2 is FQNEAQ in the germline V gene (reference sequence). The germline V and J ends were trimmed by 5 bases and 6 bases, with 16 bases remaining between them. The CDR3 bases are TGTGCCAGCAGCCCCAAGGGCGGAGTGGCTGAAGCTTTCTTT. Its translation: CASSPKGGVAEAFF.

V usage is TRBV7-9 and J usage is TRBJ1-1; 8 bases align to TRBD1. The CDR3 is 15 amino acids. The V and J ends lost 4 bases and 8 bases, in that order; junction bases with no gene match: 12. Per the germline V gene, CDR1 is SEHNR and CDR2 is FQNEAQ (reference sequence). The CDR3 region is CASSSGQGWLQEAFF. CDR3 DNA sequence: TGTGCCAGCAGCTCCGGACAGGGTTGGCTGCAAGAAGCTTTCTTT.

This clone has only one observation. At one end the junction does not follow the germline gene, possibly because of a read error. V is TRBV27 and J is TRBJ1-1; D is ambiguous. The CDR3 spans 14 residues. CDR1 is MNHEY and CDR2 is SMNVEV in the germline V gene (reference sequence). The CDR3 is CASSSGQVNTEAFF. The CDR3 DNA reads as TGTGCCAGCAGTTCGGGTCAGGTGAATACTGAAGCTTTCTTT.

This sequence joins TRBV29-1 and TRBJ1-1; D call uncertain. CDR3 length: 17 amino acids. Germline-derived CDR1 and CDR2 are SQVTM and ANQGSEA. Trimming stripped 1 base from V and 1 base from J, with 19 bases between. As DNA, the CDR3 is TGCAGCGTTGAAGCGAGAAGGGCCCCTGGGAAGAACACTGAAGCTTTCTTT. Translation: CSVEARRAPGKNTEAFF.

The chain uses TRBV11-3 and TRBJ2-5; the D gene is possibly TRBD1 (6 bases). V was clipped by 6 bases and J by 10 bases, with 15 bases between them. CDR1 is SGHNT, CDR2 YENEEA, per germline. The CDR3 contains 12 residues. CDR3 bases: TGTGCCAGCAGTCACCTACAGGGAGTCCAGTACTTC. This sequence encodes CASSHLQGVQYF.

The chain is built from TRBV4-3 and TRBJ2-5, with 7 bases identical to TRBD1. Germline CDR1 LGHNA, CDR2 YSLEER. V lost 7 bases, J lost 1 base, and 9 bases stayed unmatched. The CDR3 is made up of 15 amino acids. This CDR3 is CASIPHRDSQETQYF. The CDR3, as DNA: TGCGCCAGCATCCCACACCGGGACAGCCAAGAGACCCAGTACTTC.

The rearrangement joins TRBV4-1 to TRBJ1-1, with D uncertain. Germline values: CDR1 MGHRA, CDR2 YSYEKL. Between the trimmed V and J ends, which lost 1 base and 1 base, there was a span of 4 bases. The CDR3 has 13 amino acids. The CDR3 sequence is CASSQVANTEAFF. CDR3 bases: TGCGCCAGCAGCCAAGTCGCGAACACTGAAGCTTTCTTT.